The clone carrying this T cell receptor beta chain occurred a few times. Single TCR cDNA molecules each had their own unique molecular identifier. TCRdb re-called the 5' RACE reads through MiXCR, storing one row per CDR3 protein. The sample holds 95,000 to 130,000 distinct CDR3 sequences, more than 9% seen once. This specimen belongs to a study of spatial heterogeneity in lung cancer. Time point meaning: blood at routine non-recurrence follow-up after resection. From tumor, nontumor lung or frozen PBMC, whole RNA was taken unsorted for sequencing. The germline gives CDR1 SGHTA, CDR2 FQGNSA. Unmatched junction bases numbered 11, after V lost 4 bases and J lost 2 bases. The CDR3 runs 17 residues.

This material consisted of PBMCs, taken at follow-up. The receptor comes from a male donor with early-stage non-small cell lung cancer. The chain carries TRBV7-2 and TRBJ2-1; 7 nucleotides agree with TRBD2. This CDR3 reads CASSSPSGGGPYNEQFF. In DNA, the CDR3 is TGTGCCAGCAGCTCACCTTCTGGCGGGGGACCCTACAATGAGCAGTTCTTC.